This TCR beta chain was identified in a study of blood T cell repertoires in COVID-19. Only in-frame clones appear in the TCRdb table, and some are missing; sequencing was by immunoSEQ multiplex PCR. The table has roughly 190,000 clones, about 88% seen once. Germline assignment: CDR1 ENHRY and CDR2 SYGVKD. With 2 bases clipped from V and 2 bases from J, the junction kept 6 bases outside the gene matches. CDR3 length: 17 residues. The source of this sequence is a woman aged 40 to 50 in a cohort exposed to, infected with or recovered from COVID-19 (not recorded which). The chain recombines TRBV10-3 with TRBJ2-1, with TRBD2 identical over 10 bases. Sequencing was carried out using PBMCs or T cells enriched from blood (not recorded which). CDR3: CAISEGSSGGAYNEQFF. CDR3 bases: TGTGCCATCAGTGAGGGATCTAGCGGGGGAGCCTACAATGAGCAGTTCTTC.